Each of the 17 T cell receptor beta chains below was sequenced from the same sample in a study of T cell responses to AZD1222 COVID-19 vaccine. Assay: immunoSEQ multiplex PCR; the TCRdb copy retains only in-frame clones and omits some. The sample lists some 100,000 clones, around 87% occurring once. The sample in question was peripheral blood, obtained on day 0 of MenACWY control vaccination. The receptors derive from an adult in good health.

The chain carries TRBV30 and TRBJ2-3, with D unclear. The CDR3 totals 13 residues. CDR1 is GTSNPN, CDR2 SVGIG, per germline (reference sequence). V was cut by 0 bases and J by 6 bases, with 10 bases left in between. CDR3 loop: CAWSVLVVDTQYF. CDR3 DNA: TGTGCCTGGAGTGTACTGGTCGTGGATACGCAGTATTTT.

The chain employs TRBV28 and TRBJ1-2; D remains unclear. This CDR3 region has 12 residues. CDR1 MDHEN and CDR2 SYDVKM come from the germline V gene. V shed 8 bases and J shed 0 bases, with 7 bases lying between them. The CDR3 region is CASQEANYGYTF. CDR3 bases: TGTGCCAGCCAGGAAGCTAACTATGGCTACACCTTC.

The DNA for the CDR3 is TGTGCCAGCGGGGGACACACTAATCAGCCCCAGCATTTT. As protein: CASGGHTNQPQHF. This chain connects TRBV25-1 to TRBJ1-5; D perhaps matches TRBD1 (6 bases). Germline V lookup: CDR1 MGHDK, CDR2 SYGVNS. The CDR3 extends over 13 amino acids. The germline V and J ends were trimmed by 8 bases and 4 bases, with 12 bases remaining between them.

This clone was recorded only once. The CDR3 DNA reads TGTGCCAGTCGGAGGGGGGGCCCCTACAATGAGCAGTTCTTC. It encodes CASRRGGPYNEQFF. The J gene is TRBJ2-1, the V gene TRBV7-2, with D perhaps matching TRBD2 (7 bases). The CDR3 totals 14 residues. The germline V and J ends were trimmed by 9 bases and 2 bases, with 14 bases remaining between them. Germline values: CDR1 SGHTA, CDR2 FQGNSA.

The sample holds a few counts of this clone. This rearrangement joins TRBV5-6 to TRBJ2-1, with unresolved D. Germline V gene lookup returns CDR1 SGHDT and CDR2 YYEEEE. The CDR3 consists of 11 residues. Trimming stripped 0 bases from V and 11 bases from J, with 6 bases between. The CDR3 region is CASSLGSQQFF. Here the CDR3 DNA reads TGTGCCAGCAGCTTGGGTTCCCAGCAGTTCTTC. Using reference TRBV5-6 and TRBJ2-1 for the parts outside the CDR3, the full variable domain is DAGVTQSPTHLIKTRGQQVTLRCSPKSGHDTVSWYQQALGQGPQFIFQYYEEEERQRGNFPDRFSGHQFPNYSSELNVNALLLGDSALYLCASSLGSQQFFGPGTRLTVL.

This clone occurred once. J is TRBJ1-1 and V is TRBV6-6, with no clear D. CDR1 and CDR2 from the germline V gene are MNHNY and SVGAGI (reference sequence). This CDR3 region has 15 residues. V lost 0 bases and J 7 bases, leaving 15 bases between the germline ends. As DNA, the CDR3 is TGTGCCAGCAGTTACTCTATGTCCTGGGCGGATGAAGCTTTCTTT. Amino acids: CASSYSMSWADEAFF.

The DNA of the CDR3 is TGTGCCACCAGTGATATGCCCCAAGAGACCCAGTACTTC. This encodes CATSDMPQETQYF. The chain is built from TRBV24-1 and TRBJ2-5; D gene ambiguous. Germline V gene lookup returns CDR1 KGHDR and CDR2 SFDVKD. This CDR3 contains 13 residues. V lost 3 bases, J lost 1 base, and 5 bases lay in between.

This chain joins TRBV4-3 and TRBJ2-1; 11 nucleotides match TRBD2. This CDR3 comprises 16 residues. CDR1 and CDR2 from the germline V gene are LGHNA and YSLEER. The junction had 6 bases not matched to a gene; V was cut back by 1 base and J by 7 bases. The CDR3 DNA follows: TGCGCCAGCAGCCAAGCCACTAGCGGGAGAGGGAATGAGCAGTTCTTC. Its protein is CASSQATSGRGNEQFF.

The V gene is TRBV2, the J gene TRBJ2-5; no reliable D call. V shed 2 bases and J shed 5 bases, with 9 bases lying between them. This CDR3 contains 13 residues. Germline values: CDR1 SNHLY, CDR2 FYNNEI. The CDR3, as DNA: TGTGCCAGCAGTGAAATTCGCCTCGAGACCCAGTACTTC. This translates into CASSEIRLETQYF.

This CDR3 is CASSPTGGEETQYF. In DNA form, the CDR3 reads TGCGCCAGCAGCCCTACAGGGGGGGAGGAGACCCAGTACTTC. The gene calls are TRBV5-1 and TRBJ2-5; weak D call: TRBD1 (8 bases). Germline CDR1 is SGHRS and CDR2 is YFSETQ. The ends were cut back, 4 bases at V and 5 bases at J, with 15 bases in the middle. CDR3 size: 14 residues.

V is TRBV9 and J is TRBJ2-5; 11 nucleotides agree with TRBD2. J gave up 5 bases and V 2 bases, and 5 bases lay outside the gene matches. Germline values: CDR1 SGDLS, CDR2 YYNGEE. CDR3 length equals 15 residues. DNA for the CDR3: TGTGCCAGCAGCGTTAGCGGGAGGGGAAGTGAGACCCAGTACTTC. Translation gives CASSVSGRGSETQYF.

The chain recombines TRBV6-2 or TRBV6-3 with TRBJ2-7; perhaps TRBD1 as D (5 bases). The CDR3 spans 13 residues. Trimming cost V 5 bases and J 2 bases, with 10 bases left between them. Germline lookup yields CDR1 MNHEY and CDR2 SVGEGT. CDR3 in amino acids: CASSLTGAYEQYF. The CDR3 DNA sequence: TGTGCCAGCAGTCTCACAGGAGCCTACGAGCAGTACTTC.

This clone has ten or more counts. The chain employs TRBV28 and TRBJ1-4; TRBD1 is a possible D gene (5 bases). Germline CDR1 and CDR2: MDHEN and SYDVKM. Trimming took 8 bases from V and 7 from J, leaving 17 bases between them. CDR3 size: 14 residues. CDR3 sequence: CASRGGRNGEKLFF. CDR3 nucleotides: TGTGCCAGCCGCGGGGGGAGGAACGGTGAAAAACTGTTTTTT. Combining the CDR3 with reference TRBV28 and TRBJ1-4 gives the whole variable domain DVKVTQSSRYLVKRTGEKVFLECVQDMDHENMFWYRQDPGLGLRLIYFSYDVKMKEKGDIPEGYSVSREKKERFSLILESASTNQTSMYLCASRGGRNGEKLFFGSGTQLSVL.

The chain links TRBV28 to TRBJ2-5, with D possibly called TRBD1 or TRBD2 (5 bases each). The CDR3 runs to 14 residues. The germline CDR1 and CDR2 sequences are MDHEN and SYDVKM. Trimming left V 7 bases short and J 0 bases short, with 12 bases between. As DNA, the CDR3 is TGTGCCAGCAATATTGAGGGGTACCAAGAGACCCAGTACTTC. Its translation is CASNIEGYQETQYF.

V and J are TRBV7-2 and TRBJ1-6; unclear D gene. CDR1 SGHTA and CDR2 FQGNSA come from the germline V gene. V lost 5 bases to trimming and J lost 14 bases, with 13 bases between them. The CDR3 is made up of 12 amino acids. The CDR3, as DNA: TGTGCCAGCAGCGACCCCCAACGTGCCCTCCACTTT. The encoded protein is CASSDPQRALHF.

The gene calls are TRBV28 and TRBJ1-2; TRBD1 aligns across 10 bases. The CDR3 contains 18 residues. Germline V gene data show CDR1 as MDHEN and CDR2 as SYDVKM. V was pared by 6 bases and J by 4 bases, with 17 bases of the junction left unmatched. The CDR3 nucleotides read TGTGCCAGCAGGTTGACCGGGACAGGGGAATTTAGTCGCTATGGCTACACCTTC. Translation gives CASRLTGTGEFSRYGYTF.

The chain has TRBV7-2 and TRBJ2-5; D is unresolved. Per the germline V gene, CDR1 is SGHTA and CDR2 is FQGNSA. The CDR3 covers 13 residues. V lost 8 bases, J lost 4 bases, and 14 bases lay in between. CDR3 sequence (DNA): TGTGCCAGCGGAAAGATGCGAGGAGAGACCCAGTACTTC. Translating gives CASGKMRGETQYF.